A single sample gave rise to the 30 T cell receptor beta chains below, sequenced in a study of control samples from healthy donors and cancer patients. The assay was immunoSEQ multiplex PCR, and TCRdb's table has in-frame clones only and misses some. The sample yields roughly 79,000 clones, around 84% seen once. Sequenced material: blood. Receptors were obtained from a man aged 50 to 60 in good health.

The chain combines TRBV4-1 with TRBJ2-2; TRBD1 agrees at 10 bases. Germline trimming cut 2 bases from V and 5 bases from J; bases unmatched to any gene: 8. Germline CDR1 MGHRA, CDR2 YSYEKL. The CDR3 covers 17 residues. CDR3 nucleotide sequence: TGCGCCAGCAGCCAAACTTGGACAGGGGGTCGGACCGGGGAGCTGTTTTTT. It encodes CASSQTWTGGRTGELFF.

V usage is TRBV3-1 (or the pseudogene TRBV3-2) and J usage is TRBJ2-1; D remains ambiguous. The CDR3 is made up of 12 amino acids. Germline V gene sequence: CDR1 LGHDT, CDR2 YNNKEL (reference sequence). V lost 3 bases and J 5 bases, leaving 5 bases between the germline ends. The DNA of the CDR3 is TGTGCCAGCAGCCAGCCAAACAATGAGCAGTTCTTC. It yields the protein CASSQPNNEQFF.

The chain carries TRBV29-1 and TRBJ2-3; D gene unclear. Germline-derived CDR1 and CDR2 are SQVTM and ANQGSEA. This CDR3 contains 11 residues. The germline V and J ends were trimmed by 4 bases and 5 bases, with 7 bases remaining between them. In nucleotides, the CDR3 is TGCAGCGTTGCCCTTGGAGATACGCAGTATTTT. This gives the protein CSVALGDTQYF.

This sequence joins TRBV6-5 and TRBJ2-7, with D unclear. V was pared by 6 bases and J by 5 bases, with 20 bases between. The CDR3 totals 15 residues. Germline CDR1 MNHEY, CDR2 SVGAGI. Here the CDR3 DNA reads TGTGCCAGCAGGGCCCCTCCCCCCGGCGACCACGAGCAGTACTTC. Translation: CASRAPPPGDHEQYF.

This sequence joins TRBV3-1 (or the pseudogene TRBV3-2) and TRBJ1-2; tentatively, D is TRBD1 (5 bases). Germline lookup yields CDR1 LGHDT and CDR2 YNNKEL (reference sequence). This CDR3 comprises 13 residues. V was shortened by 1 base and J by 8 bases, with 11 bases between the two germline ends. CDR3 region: CASSQAGNLGYTF. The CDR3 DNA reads TGTGCCAGCAGCCAAGCAGGGAATCTAGGCTACACCTTC.

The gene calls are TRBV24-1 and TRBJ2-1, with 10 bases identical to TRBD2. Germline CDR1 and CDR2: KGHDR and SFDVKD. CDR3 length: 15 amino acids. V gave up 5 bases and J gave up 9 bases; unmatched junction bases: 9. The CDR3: CATSAAAGGPVEQFF. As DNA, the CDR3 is TGTGCCACCAGTGCGGCAGCGGGAGGGCCGGTTGAGCAGTTCTTC.

CDR3 residues: CASSFSSSSDEQYF. The CDR3 region has the DNA TGCGCCAGCAGCTTCTCCAGTAGTTCCGACGAGCAGTACTTC. The chain is built from TRBV5-1 and TRBJ2-7; D gene ambiguous. Germline values: CDR1 SGHRS, CDR2 YFSETQ. The V end lost 2 bases, the J end lost 5 bases, and 14 bases lay between the germline ends. The CDR3 totals 14 residues.

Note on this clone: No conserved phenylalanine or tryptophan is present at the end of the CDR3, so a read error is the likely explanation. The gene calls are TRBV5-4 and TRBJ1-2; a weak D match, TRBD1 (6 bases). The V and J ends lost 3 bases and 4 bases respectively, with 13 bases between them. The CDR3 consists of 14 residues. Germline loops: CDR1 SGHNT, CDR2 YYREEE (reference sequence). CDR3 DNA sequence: TGTGCCAGCAGCTGGGGGACACGGGGCTATGGCTACACCCTC. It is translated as CASSWGTRGYGYTL.

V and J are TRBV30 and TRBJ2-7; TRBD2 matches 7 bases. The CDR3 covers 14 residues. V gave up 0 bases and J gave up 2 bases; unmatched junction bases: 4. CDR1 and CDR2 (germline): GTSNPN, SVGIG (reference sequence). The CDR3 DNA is TGTGCCTGGAGTGTGGCTAGCGGACCCTACGAGCAGTACTTC. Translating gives CAWSVASGPYEQYF. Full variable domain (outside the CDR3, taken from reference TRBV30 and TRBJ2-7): SQTIHQWPATLVQPVGSPLSLECTVEGTSNPNLYWYRQAAGRGLQLLFYSVGIGQISSEVPQNLSASRPQDRQFILSSKKLLLSDSGFYLCAWSVASGPYEQYFGPGTRLTVT.

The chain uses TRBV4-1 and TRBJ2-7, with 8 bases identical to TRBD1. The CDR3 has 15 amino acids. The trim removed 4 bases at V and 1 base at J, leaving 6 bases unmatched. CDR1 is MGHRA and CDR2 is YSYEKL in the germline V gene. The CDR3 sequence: CASSPGGGRSYEQYF. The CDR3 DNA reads TGCGCCAGCAGCCCAGGGGGCGGGCGGTCCTACGAGCAGTACTTC.

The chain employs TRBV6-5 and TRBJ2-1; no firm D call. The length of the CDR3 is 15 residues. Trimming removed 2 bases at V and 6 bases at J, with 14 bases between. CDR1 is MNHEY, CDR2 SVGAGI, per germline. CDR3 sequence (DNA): TGTGCCAGCAGTTACGGATCGCTACCAACCAATGAGCAGTTCTTC. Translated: CASSYGSLPTNEQFF.

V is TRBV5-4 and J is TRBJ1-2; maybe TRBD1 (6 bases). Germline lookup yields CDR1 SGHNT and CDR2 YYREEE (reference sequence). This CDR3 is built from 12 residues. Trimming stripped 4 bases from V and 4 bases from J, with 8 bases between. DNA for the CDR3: TGTGCCAGCAGCGAGGACAGCTATGGCTACACCTTC. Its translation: CASSEDSYGYTF.

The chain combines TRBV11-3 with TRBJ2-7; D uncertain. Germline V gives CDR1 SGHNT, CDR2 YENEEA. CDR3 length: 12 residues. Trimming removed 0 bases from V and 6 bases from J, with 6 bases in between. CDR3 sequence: CASSLDVSEQYF. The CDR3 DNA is TGTGCCAGCAGCTTAGATGTTTCCGAGCAGTACTTC.

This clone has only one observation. CDR3 sequence: CASSQGAAPRTDTQYF. The DNA for the CDR3 is TGCGCCAGCAGCCAAGGAGCGGCTCCTCGCACAGATACGCAGTATTTT. The V and J genes are TRBV4-1 and TRBJ2-3; perhaps TRBD2 as D (5 bases). The CDR3 totals 16 residues. Germline V gives CDR1 MGHRA, CDR2 YSYEKL. With 1 base removed from V and 1 base from J, the gap between germline ends came to 12 bases.

This chain's CDR3 is CASSPSPGNNEQFF. CDR3 nucleotides: TGTGCCAGCAGCCCATCCCCGGGGAACAATGAGCAGTTCTTC. The chain links TRBV3-1 (or the pseudogene TRBV3-2) to TRBJ2-1; perhaps TRBD2 as D (5 bases). Germline CDR1 and CDR2: LGHDT and YNNKEL (reference sequence). The V end lost 4 bases, the J end lost 5 bases, and 12 bases lay between the germline ends. This CDR3 has 14 residues.

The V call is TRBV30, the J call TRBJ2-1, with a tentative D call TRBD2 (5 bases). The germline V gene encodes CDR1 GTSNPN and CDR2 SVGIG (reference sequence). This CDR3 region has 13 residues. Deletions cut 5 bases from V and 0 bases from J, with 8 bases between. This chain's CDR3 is CAWVASSYNEQFF. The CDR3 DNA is TGTGCCTGGGTAGCGAGCTCCTACAATGAGCAGTTCTTC.

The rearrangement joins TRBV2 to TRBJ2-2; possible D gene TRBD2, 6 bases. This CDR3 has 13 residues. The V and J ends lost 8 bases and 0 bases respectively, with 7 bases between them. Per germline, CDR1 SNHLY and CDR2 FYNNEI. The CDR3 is CASRTTNTGELFF. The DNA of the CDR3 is TGTGCCAGCCGGACTACGAACACCGGGGAGCTGTTTTTT.

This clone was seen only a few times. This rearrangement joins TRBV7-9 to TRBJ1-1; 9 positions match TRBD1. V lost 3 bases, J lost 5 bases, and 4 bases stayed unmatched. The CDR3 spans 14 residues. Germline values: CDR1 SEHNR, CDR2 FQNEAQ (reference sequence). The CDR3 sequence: CASSLLQGATEAFF. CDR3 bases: TGTGCCAGCAGCTTGTTACAGGGGGCAACTGAAGCTTTCTTT.

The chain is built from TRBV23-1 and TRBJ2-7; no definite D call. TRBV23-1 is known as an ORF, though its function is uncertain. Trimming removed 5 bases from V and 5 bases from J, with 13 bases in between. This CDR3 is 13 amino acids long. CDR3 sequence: CASSADGVHEQYF. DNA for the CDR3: TGCGCCAGCAGTGCGGACGGAGTCCACGAGCAGTACTTC.

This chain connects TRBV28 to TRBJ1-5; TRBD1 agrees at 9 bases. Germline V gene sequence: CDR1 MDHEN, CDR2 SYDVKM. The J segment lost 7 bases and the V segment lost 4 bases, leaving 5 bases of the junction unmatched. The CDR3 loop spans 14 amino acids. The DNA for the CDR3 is TGTGCCAGCAGTTCCCGACAGGGGGACCAGCCCCAGCATTTT. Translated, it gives CASSSRQGDQPQHF.

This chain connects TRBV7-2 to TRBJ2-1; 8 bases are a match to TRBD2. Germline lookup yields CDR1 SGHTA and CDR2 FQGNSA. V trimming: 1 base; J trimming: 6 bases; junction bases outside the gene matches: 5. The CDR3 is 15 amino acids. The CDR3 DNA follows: TGTGCCAGCAGCTTAGACAGCGGGAGAGGCAATGAGCAGTTCTTC. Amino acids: CASSLDSGRGNEQFF. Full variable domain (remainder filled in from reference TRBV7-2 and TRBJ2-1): GAGVSQSPSNKVTEKGKDVELRCDPISGHTALYWYRQSLGQGLEFLIYFQGNSAPDKSGLPSDRFSAERTGGSVSTLTIQRTQQEDSAVYLCASSLDSGRGNEQFFGPGTRLTVL.

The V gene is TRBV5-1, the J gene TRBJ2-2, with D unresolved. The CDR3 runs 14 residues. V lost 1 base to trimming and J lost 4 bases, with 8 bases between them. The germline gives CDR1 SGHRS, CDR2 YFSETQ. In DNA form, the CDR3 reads TGCGCCAGCAGCTTGCAATTTGGCACCGGGGAGCTGTTTTTT. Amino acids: CASSLQFGTGELFF.

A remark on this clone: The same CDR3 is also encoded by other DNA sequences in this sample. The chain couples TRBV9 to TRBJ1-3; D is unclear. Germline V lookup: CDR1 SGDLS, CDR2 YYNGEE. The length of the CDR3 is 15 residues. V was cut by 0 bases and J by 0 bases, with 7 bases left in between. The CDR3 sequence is CASSVVAGSGNTIYF. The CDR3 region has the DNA TGTGCCAGCAGCGTAGTAGCCGGCTCTGGAAACACCATATATTTT. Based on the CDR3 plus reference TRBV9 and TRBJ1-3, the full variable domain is DSGVTQTPKHLITATGQRVTLRCSPRSGDLSVYWYQQSLDQGLQFLIQYYNGEERAKGNILERFSAQQFPDLHSELNLSSLELGDSALYFCASSVVAGSGNTIYFGEGSWLTVV.

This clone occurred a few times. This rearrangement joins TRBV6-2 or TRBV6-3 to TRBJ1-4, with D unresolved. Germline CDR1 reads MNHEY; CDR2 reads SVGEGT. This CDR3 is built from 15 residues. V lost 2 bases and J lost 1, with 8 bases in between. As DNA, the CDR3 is TGTGCCAGCAGTTACGTGGTCCAAACTAATGAAAAACTGTTTTTT. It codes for CASSYVVQTNEKLFF.

Written as DNA, the CDR3 is TGTGCCAGCAGCTGGACAGGGGGCTACAATGAGCAGTTCTTC. Its protein product is CASSWTGGYNEQFF. The J gene is TRBJ2-1, the V gene TRBV3-1 (or the pseudogene TRBV3-2), with 10 bases matching TRBD1. V was clipped by 5 bases and J by 3 bases; unmatched bases: 1. This CDR3 spans 14 amino acids. CDR1 is LGHDT and CDR2 is YNNKEL in the germline V gene (reference sequence).

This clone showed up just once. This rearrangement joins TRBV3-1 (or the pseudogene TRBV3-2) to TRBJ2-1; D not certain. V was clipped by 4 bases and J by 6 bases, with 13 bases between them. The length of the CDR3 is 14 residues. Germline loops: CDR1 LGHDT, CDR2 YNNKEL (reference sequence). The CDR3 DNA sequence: TGTGCCAGCAGCCTCACAACGCGAACCAATGAGCAGTTCTTC. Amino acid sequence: CASSLTTRTNEQFF.

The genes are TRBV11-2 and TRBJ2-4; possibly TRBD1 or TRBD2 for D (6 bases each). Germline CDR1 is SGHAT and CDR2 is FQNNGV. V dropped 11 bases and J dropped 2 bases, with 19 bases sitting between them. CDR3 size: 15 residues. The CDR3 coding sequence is TGTGCCTCCCATAGGGGGGTTTCCTCCAAAAACATTCAGTACTTC. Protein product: CASHRGVSSKNIQYF.

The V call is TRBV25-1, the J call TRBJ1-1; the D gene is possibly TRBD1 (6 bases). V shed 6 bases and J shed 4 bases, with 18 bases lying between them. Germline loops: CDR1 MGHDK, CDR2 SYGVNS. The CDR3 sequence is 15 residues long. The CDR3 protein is CASRASTGKGTEAFF. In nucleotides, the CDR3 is TGTGCCAGCAGGGCGAGTACAGGGAAAGGCACTGAAGCTTTCTTT.

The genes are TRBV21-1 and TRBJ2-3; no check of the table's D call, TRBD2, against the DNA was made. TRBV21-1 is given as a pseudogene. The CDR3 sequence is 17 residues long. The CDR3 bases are TGTGCCAGCAGCAAAGCTGAAGGGACTCGAGATGGGGATACGCAGTATTTT. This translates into CASSKAEGTRDGDTQYF.

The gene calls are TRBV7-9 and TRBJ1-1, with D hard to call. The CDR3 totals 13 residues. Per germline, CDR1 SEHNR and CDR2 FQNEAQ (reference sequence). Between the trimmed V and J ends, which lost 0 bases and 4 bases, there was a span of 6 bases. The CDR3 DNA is TGTGCCAGCAGCTTAGCATCGAGCACTGAAGCTTTCTTT. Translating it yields CASSLASSTEAFF.